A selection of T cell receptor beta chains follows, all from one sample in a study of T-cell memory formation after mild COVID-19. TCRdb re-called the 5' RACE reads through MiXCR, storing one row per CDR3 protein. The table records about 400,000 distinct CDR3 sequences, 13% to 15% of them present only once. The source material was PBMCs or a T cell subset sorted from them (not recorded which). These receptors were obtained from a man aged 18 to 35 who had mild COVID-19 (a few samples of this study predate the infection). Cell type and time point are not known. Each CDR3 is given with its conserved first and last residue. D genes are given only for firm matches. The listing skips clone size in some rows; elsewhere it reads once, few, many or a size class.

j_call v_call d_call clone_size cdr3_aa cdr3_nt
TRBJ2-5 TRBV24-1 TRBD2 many CATSDPGTTNQETQYF TGTGCCACCAGTGATCCAGGGACTACCAACCAAGAGACCCAGTACTTC
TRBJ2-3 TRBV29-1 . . CSAGGPRTDTQYF TGCAGCGCCGGGGGGCCCCGCACAGATACGCAGTATTTT
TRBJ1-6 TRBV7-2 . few CASSLLGGSNSPLHF TGTGCCAGCAGCTTACTCGGGGGCAGTAATTCACCCCTCCACTTT
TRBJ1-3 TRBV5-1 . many CASSLGITSGNTIYF TGCGCCAGCAGCTTGGGGATTACCTCTGGAAACACCATATATTTT
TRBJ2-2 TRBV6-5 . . CASSPMGGGDTGELFF TGTGCCAGCAGTCCCATGGGCGGGGGCGATACCGGGGAGCTGTTTTTT
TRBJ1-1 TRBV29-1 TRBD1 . CSVDYLGQENTEAFF TGCAGCGTTGACTACTTGGGACAGGAGAACACTGAAGCTTTCTTT
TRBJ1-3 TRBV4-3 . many CASSPTFDRFSGNTIYF TGCGCCAGCAGCCCGACCTTTGACAGATTTTCTGGAAACACCATATATTTT
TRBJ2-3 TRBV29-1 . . CSVRRAATDTQYF TGCAGCGTTCGCCGGGCAGCCACAGATACGCAGTATTTT
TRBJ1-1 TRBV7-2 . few CATTTTMNTEAFF TGTGCCACTACCACCACGATGAACACTGAAGCTTTCTTT
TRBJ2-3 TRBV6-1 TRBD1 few CASREGGAEDTQYF TGTGCCAGCAGAGAAGGGGGCGCGGAAGATACGCAGTATTTT
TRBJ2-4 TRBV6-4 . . CASSAPVGAKNIQYF TGTGCCAGCAGTGCCCCGGTGGGAGCCAAAAACATTCAGTACTTC
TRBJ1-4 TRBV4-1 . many CASSQGAGVTGKLFF TGCGCCAGCAGCCAAGGTGCAGGGGTTACGGGAAAACTGTTTTTT
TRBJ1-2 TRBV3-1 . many CASSPSSLGDGYTF TGTGCCAGCAGCCCTTCAAGTCTCGGGGATGGCTACACCTTC
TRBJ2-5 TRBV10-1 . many CASSDGNQETQYF TGCGCCAGCAGTGATGGAAACCAAGAGACCCAGTACTTC
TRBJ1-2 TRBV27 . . CASSPSGTLANYGYTF TGTGCCAGCAGTCCCTCCGGGACGCTAGCTAACTATGGCTACACCTTC
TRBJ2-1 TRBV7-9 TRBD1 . CASSLSRGQGTYNEQFF TGTGCCAGCAGCTTATCCCGAGGACAGGGGACCTACAATGAGCAGTTCTTC
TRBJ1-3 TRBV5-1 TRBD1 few CASSWTGVDGNTIYF TGCGCCAGCAGCTGGACAGGGGTTGACGGAAACACCATATATTTT
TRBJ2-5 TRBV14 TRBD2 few CASSQLAGTQETQYF TGTGCCAGCAGCCAACTAGCGGGGACGCAAGAGACCCAGTACTTC
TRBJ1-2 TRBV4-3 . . CASSLRGAGRNGYTF TGCGCCAGCAGCCTAAGGGGGGCAGGGAGGAATGGCTACACCTTC
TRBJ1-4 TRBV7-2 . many CASSSFNGGFAEKLFF TGTGCCAGCAGCTCGTTCAATGGAGGGTTTGCCGAAAAACTGTTTTTT
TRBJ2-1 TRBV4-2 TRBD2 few CASRDSGTSFYNEQFF TGTGCCAGCAGGGACTCCGGGACTAGCTTTTACAATGAGCAGTTCTTC
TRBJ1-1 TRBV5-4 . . CASTGGGGPEAFF TGTGCCAGCACCGGGGGGGGAGGCCCTGAAGCTTTCTTT
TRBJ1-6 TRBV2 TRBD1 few CASSELGTARFNSPLHF TGTGCCAGCAGTGAATTGGGGACAGCCAGATTTAATTCACCCCTCCACTTT
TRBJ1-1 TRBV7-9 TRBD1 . CASSRQGRNTEAFF TGTGCCAGCAGCCGACAGGGGCGGAACACTGAAGCTTTCTTT
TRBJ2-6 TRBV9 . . CASSPPFRTGANVLTF TGTGCCAGCAGCCCGCCTTTTAGAACAGGGGCCAACGTCCTGACTTTC
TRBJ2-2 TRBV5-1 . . CASSSQGPGELFF TGCGCCAGCAGTTCACAGGGACCCGGGGAGCTGTTTTTT
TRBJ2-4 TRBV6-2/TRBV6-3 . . CASSSGRPKNIQYF TGTGCCAGCAGTTCGGGACGGCCGAAAAACATTCAGTACTTC
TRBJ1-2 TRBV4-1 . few CASSQGDLPSNYGYTF TGCGCCAGCAGCCAAGGCGATTTACCGTCCAACTATGGCTACACCTTC
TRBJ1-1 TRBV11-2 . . CASSQRSTEAFF TGTGCCAGCAGCCAGAGGAGCACTGAAGCTTTCTTT
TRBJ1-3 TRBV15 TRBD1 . CATSSTGGATGNTIYF TGTGCCACCAGCAGCACAGGGGGCGCAACTGGAAACACCATATATTTT
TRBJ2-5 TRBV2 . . CASRYFRETQYF TGTGCCAGCAGATACTTCAGGGAGACCCAGTACTTC
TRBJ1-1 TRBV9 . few CASSVESYGRSEAFF TGTGCCAGCAGCGTAGAGAGCTATGGGCGCTCTGAAGCTTTCTTT
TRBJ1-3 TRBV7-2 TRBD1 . CASSRSGQGGNTIYF TGTGCCAGCAGCCGGTCGGGACAGGGTGGAAACACCATATATTTT
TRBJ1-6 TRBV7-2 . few CASSLPLLRSPLHF TGTGCCAGCAGCTTACCCCTACTCCGTTCACCCCTCCACTTT
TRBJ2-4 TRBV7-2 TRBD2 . CASSPREVAQNIQYF TGTGCCAGCAGCCCTCGGGAGGTTGCGCAAAACATTCAGTACTTC
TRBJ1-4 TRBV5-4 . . CASSRPGGENEKLFF TGTGCCAGCAGCCGACCCGGAGGGGAGAATGAAAAACTGTTTTTT
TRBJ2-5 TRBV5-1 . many CASSLLPLGQKETQYF TGCGCCAGCAGCTTGCTGCCCCTTGGGCAGAAAGAGACCCAGTACTTC
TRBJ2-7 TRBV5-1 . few CASSLLGNHEQYF TGCGCCAGCAGCTTGCTAGGGAACCACGAGCAGTACTTC
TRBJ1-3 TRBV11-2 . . CASSLRAATSSGNTIYF TGTGCCAGCAGCTTAAGAGCAGCTACGAGCTCTGGAAACACCATATATTTT
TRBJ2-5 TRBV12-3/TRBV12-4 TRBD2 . CASSLVAGETQYF TGTGCCAGCAGTTTAGTAGCGGGTGAGACCCAGTACTTC
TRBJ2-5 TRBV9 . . CASSEVGETQYF TGTGCCAGCAGCGAGGTAGGGGAGACCCAGTACTTC
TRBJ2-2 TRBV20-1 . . CSASLSNTGELFF TGCAGTGCTAGTCTGTCGAACACCGGGGAGCTGTTTTTT
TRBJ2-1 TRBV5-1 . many CASSLGLGTSPYNEQFF TGCGCCAGCAGCTTGGGGCTCGGGACGTCACCCTACAATGAGCAGTTCTTC
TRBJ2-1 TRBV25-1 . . CASSELGPSGEQFF TGTGCCAGCAGTGAACTAGGTCCGTCCGGTGAGCAGTTCTTC
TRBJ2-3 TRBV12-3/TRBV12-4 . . CASSLTSPADTQYF TGTGCCAGCAGTTTAACTAGTCCGGCAGATACGCAGTATTTT
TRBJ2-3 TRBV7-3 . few CASSEGVTRNTQYF TGTGCCAGCAGTGAGGGGGTGACCAGAAATACGCAGTATTTT
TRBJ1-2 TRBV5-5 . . CASRIEELNYGYTF TGTGCCAGCAGAATTGAGGAGTTGAACTATGGCTACACCTTC
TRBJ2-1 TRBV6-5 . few CASTPSWARNEQFF TGTGCCAGCACCCCCTCCTGGGCCAGGAATGAGCAGTTCTTC
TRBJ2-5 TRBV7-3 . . CASSAGTQGTQYF TGTGCCAGCAGCGCGGGGACCCAGGGGACCCAGTACTTC
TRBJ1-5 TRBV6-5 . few CASSTTEERNQPQHF TGTGCCAGCAGTACGACCGAGGAACGCAATCAGCCCCAGCATTTT
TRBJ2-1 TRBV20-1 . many CSAGGGGPQFF TGCAGTGCTGGAGGGGGGGGCCCTCAGTTCTTC
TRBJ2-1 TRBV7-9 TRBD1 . CASSFKPDRGWGTYNEQFF TGTGCCAGCAGCTTTAAACCGGACAGGGGATGGGGGACCTACAATGAGCAGTTCTTC
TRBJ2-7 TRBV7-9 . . CASSLVAVAPYEQYF TGTGCCAGCAGCTTAGTCGCAGTGGCCCCCTACGAGCAGTACTTC
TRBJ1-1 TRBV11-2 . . CASSLVGDDQNAFF TGTGCCAGCAGCTTAGTGGGGGATGATCAGAATGCTTTCTTT
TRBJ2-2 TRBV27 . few CASSTPASVPGELFF TGTGCCAGCTCCACTCCGGCTAGCGTACCCGGGGAGCTGTTTTTT